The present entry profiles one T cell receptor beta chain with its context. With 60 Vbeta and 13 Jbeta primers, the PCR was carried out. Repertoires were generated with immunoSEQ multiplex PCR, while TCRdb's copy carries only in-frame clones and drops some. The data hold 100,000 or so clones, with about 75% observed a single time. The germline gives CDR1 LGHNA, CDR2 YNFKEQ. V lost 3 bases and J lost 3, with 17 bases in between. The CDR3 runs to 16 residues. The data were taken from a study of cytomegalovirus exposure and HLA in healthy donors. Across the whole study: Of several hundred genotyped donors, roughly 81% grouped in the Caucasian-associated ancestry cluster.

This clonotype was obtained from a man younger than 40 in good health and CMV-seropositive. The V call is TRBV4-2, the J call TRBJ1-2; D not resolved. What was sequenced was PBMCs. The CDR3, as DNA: TGTGCCAGCAGCCAGCCAAACACAGCCCGGTACTATGGCTACACCTTC. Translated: CASSQPNTARYYGYTF.